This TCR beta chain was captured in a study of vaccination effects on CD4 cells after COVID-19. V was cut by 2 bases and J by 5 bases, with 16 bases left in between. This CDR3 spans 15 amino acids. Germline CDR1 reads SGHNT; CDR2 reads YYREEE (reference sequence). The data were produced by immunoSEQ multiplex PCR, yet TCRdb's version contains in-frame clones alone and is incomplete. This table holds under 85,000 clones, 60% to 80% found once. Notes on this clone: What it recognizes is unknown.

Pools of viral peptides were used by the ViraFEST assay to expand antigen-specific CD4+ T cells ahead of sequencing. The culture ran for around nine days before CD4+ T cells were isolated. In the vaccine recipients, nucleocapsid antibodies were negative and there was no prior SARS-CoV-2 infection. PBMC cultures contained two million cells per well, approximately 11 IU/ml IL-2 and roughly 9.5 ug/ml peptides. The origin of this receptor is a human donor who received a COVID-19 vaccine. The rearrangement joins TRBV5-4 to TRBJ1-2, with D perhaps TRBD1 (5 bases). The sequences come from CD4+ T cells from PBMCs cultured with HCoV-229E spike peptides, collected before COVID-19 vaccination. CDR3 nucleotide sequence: TGTGCCAGCAGCTTAGGTGGCGGGGGAGAATATGGCTACACCTTC. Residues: CASSLGGGGEYGYTF.